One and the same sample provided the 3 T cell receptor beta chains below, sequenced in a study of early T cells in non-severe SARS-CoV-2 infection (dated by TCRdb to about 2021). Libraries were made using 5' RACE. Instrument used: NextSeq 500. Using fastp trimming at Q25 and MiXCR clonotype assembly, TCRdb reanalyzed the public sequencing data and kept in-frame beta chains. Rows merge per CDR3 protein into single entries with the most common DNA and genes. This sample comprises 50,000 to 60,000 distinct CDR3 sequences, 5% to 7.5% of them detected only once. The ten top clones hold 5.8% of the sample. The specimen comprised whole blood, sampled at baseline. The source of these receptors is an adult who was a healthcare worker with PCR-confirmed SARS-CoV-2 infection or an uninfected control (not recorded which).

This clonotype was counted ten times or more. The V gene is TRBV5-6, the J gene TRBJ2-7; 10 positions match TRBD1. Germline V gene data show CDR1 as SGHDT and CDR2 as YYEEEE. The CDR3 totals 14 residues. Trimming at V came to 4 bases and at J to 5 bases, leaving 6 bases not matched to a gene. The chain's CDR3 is CASSEGQGFDEQYF. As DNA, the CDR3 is TGTGCCAGCAGCGAGGGACAGGGGTTCGACGAGCAGTACTTC.

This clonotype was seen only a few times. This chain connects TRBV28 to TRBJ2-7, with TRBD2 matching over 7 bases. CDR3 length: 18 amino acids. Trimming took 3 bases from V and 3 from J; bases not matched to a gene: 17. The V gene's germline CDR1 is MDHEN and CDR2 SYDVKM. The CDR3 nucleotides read TGTGCCAGCAGTTTCTCTCGGGGGGTAGGGTCCTTCTTCTACGAGCAGTACTTC. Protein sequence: CASSFSRGVGSFFYEQYF.

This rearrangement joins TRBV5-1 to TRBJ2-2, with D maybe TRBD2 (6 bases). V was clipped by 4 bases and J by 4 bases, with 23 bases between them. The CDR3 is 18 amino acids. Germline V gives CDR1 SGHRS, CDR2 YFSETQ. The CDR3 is CASSPVLGSWRGTGELFF. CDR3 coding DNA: TGCGCCAGCAGCCCCGTATTAGGCTCCTGGCGGGGCACCGGGGAGCTGTTTTTT.